These T cell receptor beta chains were read from a single sample in a study of radiation and T cells in renal cell carcinoma. Clones were read by immunoSEQ multiplex PCR, and TCRdb kept only the in-frame ones, dropping some. The repertoire holds under 150,000 clones, with over 75% as singletons. Material: blood, obtained from a patient whose treatment included radiotherapy and nephrectomy. These TCRs come from a woman aged 60-75 years with renal cell carcinoma. Each CDR3 is given with its conserved first and last residue. The D gene is left open where the match is weak.

TRBJ1-2 | - | TRBV15 | CATSRERGAGYGYTF
TRBJ1-1 | - | TRBV5-1 | CASSLRGGTEAFF
TRBJ1-1 | - | TRBV30 | CAGRRVEGSNTEAFF
TRBJ1-4 | - | TRBV7-3 | CASSLGTWRNDEKLFF
TRBJ1-2 | - | TRBV6-1 | CASSEEGTGLYGYTF
TRBJ1-6 | TRBD1 | TRBV28 | CASSPPSGTGGGSSYNSPLHF
TRBJ2-3 | TRBD1 | TRBV7-9 | CASSLAPTGGPDTQYF
TRBJ2-2 | TRBD2 | TRBV12-5 | CASGLGTGNSGRAVELFF
TRBJ1-2 | - | TRBV6-6 | CASSITGTSYGYTF
TRBJ1-1 | - | TRBV18 | CASSYQAALGRTEAFF
TRBJ2-3 | TRBD2 | TRBV19 | CASSIAAGPTDTQYF
TRBJ2-7 | - | TRBV27 | CASSLGGNEQYF
TRBJ1-1 | - | TRBV6-5 | CASSYLSATLGTEAFF
TRBJ1-1 | - | TRBV11-1 | CASSPGRLNTEAFF
TRBJ2-2 | - | TRBV11-2 | CASSSTVTGELFF
TRBJ1-1 | TRBD1 | TRBV7-9 | CASSPMTGVATEAFF
TRBJ1-5 | - | TRBV19 | CASSRAVNQPQHF
TRBJ1-2 | - | TRBV7-2 | CASSLELMAGLYGYTF
TRBJ1-5 | - | TRBV28 | CASSLGHRFNQPQHF
TRBJ1-5 | - | TRBV7-9 | CASSLTPDQPQHF
TRBJ1-2 | - | TRBV9 | CASSVGVGHSEANYGYTF
TRBJ2-7 | - | TRBV7-8 | CASSFFHNEQYF
TRBJ1-2 | - | TRBV5-6 | CASSLGVTARTF
TRBJ1-2 | - | TRBV29-1 | CSVVAMGKGYGYTF
TRBJ2-3 | - | TRBV7-8 | CASSLGGTDTQYF
TRBJ2-7 | TRBD1 | TRBV6-5 | CASKVAGGYEQYF
TRBJ2-7 | - | TRBV5-8 | CASSLVGVPHEQYF
TRBJ2-3 | TRBD1 | TRBV28 | CASSLRGTQYF
TRBJ2-1 | - | TRBV25-1 | CASSPREGYNEQFF
TRBJ1-1 | - | TRBV12-2 | CASRSPPGGADTEAFF
TRBJ1-1 | - | TRBV6-5 | CASSYGGGTEAFF
TRBJ1-3 | - | TRBV28 | CASSIPGSSGNTIYF
TRBJ1-1 | TRBD1 | TRBV7-6 | CASSSRTGANTEAFF
TRBJ1-2 | - | TRBV28 | CASSPGSNYGYTF
TRBJ2-6 | - | TRBV15 | CATSRDLSGANVLTF
TRBJ2-5 | - | TRBV6-5 | CASSYSPSSPETQYF